This is a list of T cell receptor beta chains from one sample in a study of T cell changes during pregnancy in multiple sclerosis. Produced via immunoSEQ multiplex PCR; TCRdb's table is partial and in-frame only. The repertoire holds approximately 51,000 clones, with 93% as singletons. The sequencing used peripheral blood, collected in the second trimester of pregnancy. All receptors come from a female donor with multiple sclerosis, enrolled in a pregnancy study. The CDR3 runs from the conserved cysteine through the conserved F or W.

>TRBV28
CASSFGTSGSFSGELFF
>TRBV6-6
CASSHVAGEGEQYF
>TRBV27
CASSPGQVYEQYF
>TRBV19
CASSIGGAGTGELFF
>TRBV6-5
CASIYDRERQPQHF
>TRBV4-3
CASSQDLPGLTRSYEQFF
>TRBV14
CASSPYSGSGPYEQYF
>TRBV7-2
CASRTSGTSSGTQYF
>TRBV6-5
CASSGDRVNGYTF
>TRBV11-3
CASSARLAGEDVYNEQFF
>TRBV4-3
CASSQDRANSYEQYF
>TRBV6-5
CASRAGIGPNQPQHF
>TRBV6-4
CASSGQEASGYTF
>TRBV2
CASSDTDHYGYTF
>TRBV10-3
CAISEPGGMNTEAFF
>TRBV27
CASSFEGMGGYTF
>TRBV5-6
CASSQGQGVGYGYTF
>TRBV6-4
CASSPSGSSTDTQYF
>TRBV6-5
CASSMAGGANEKLFF
>TRBV28
CASSLRTGSYGYTF